The present T cell receptor beta chain was sequenced within a study of blood T cell repertoires in COVID-19. Study background: Sites across the United States, Italy and Spain contributed samples from acute and convalescent COVID-19. Nucleic acid was either cDNA or gDNA, and it came from T cells, B-cell-depleted T cells, or PBMCs.

As handled by the study authors: Nucleated cell number was recorded as an estimate derived from reference gene primer amplification. Generated by immunoSEQ multiplex PCR, the TCRdb table keeps only in-frame clones and is missing some. V, J and clone size were drawn from that table, and D and trimming were deduced from the DNA. The profile covers 95,000 to 110,000 clones, with around 92% appearing a single time and approximately 3.5% taken by the ten largest. Germline-derived CDR1 and CDR2 are SGHNT and YENEEA. The germline V and J ends were trimmed by 0 bases and 3 bases, with 4 bases remaining between them. The CDR3 has 13 residues.

This TCR derives from a woman aged 60-75 years with acute or convalescent COVID-19. Sample: peripheral blood. The rearrangement joins TRBV11-3 to TRBJ2-3; D remains unclear. The CDR3 sequence: CASSLDYTDTQYF. In nucleotides, the CDR3 is TGTGCCAGCAGCTTAGATTATACAGATACGCAGTATTTT. Filled out from reference TRBV11-3 and TRBJ2-3, the complete variable domain reads EAGVVQSPRYKIIEKKQPVAFWCNPISGHNTLYWYLQNLGQGPELLIRYENEEAVDDSQLPKDRFSAERLKGVDSTLKIQPAELGDSAVYLCASSLDYTDTQYFGPGTRLTVL.